This TCR beta chain was recorded in a study of CD8 T cells in Susac syndrome. Whole-study findings and limits: It was acknowledged by the study that relatively few individuals were included in its TCR sequencing and HLA analysis.

The authors reverse transcribed 0.5 to 1 ug RNA with random hexamers. The authors amplified TCR beta CDR3 across 54 Vbeta and 13 Jbeta using immunoSEQ multiplex PCR. TCRdb reprocessed the immunoSEQ multiplex PCR reads via MiXCR and lists one record per CDR3 protein. Of 110,000 to 150,000 distinct CDR3 sequences in the sample, approximately 93% are singletons; the top ten hold over 0.25%. The authors carried out high-throughput sequencing of TCR beta. They applied it to CD8+ and CD4+ T cells obtained from blood. Negative isolation yielded the CD8+ and CD4+ T cells, while FACS enriched the TEMRA cells. In the case of this clonotype: Its target is not known.

V was clipped by 5 bases and J by 0 bases; unmatched bases: 11. This CDR3 comprises 17 residues. Germline V CDR1 and CDR2: MNHEY, SMNVEV (reference sequence). The rearrangement uses TRBV27 and TRBJ2-3, with 7 bases identical to TRBD2. The source is a human donor in good health. The sample was CD8+ T cells from PBMCs. The CDR3 region is CASSARISGPSTDTQYF. The CDR3 bases are TGTGCCAGCAGTGCCCGGATTAGCGGGCCCAGCACAGATACGCAGTATTTT.